Each of the 9 T cell receptor beta chains below was sequenced from the same sample in a study of T cells in Graves' hyperthyroidism and ophthalmopathy (dated by TCRdb to the late 2010s). The method behind the library was multiplex PCR. This sample was sequenced with an Illumina HiSeq 2000. TCR beta CDR3 regions were amplified from RNA transcripts. For the first round of RT-PCR on the TCR CDR3, the HTBI primer set was used together with the Qiagen OneStep RT-PCR kit. TCRdb itself trimmed the public reads at Q25 with fastp, ran MiXCR and retained productive beta chains. Entries that share a CDR3 protein sequence are merged under the most common genes and DNA. This sample comprises about 610,000 distinct CDR3 sequences, roughly 14% of them detected only once. The top ten clones comprise 4% to 5.5% of the sample. Sample: blood. All receptors derive from a woman in her thirties or forties with Graves' ophthalmopathy.

The chain recombines TRBV2 with TRBJ1-6; D is unclear. Trimming took 1 base from V and 0 from J, leaving 7 bases between them. Per germline, CDR1 SNHLY and CDR2 FYNNEI. This CDR3 comprises 16 residues. CDR3 in DNA: TGTGCCAGCAGTGAAGGCACAAGCTCCTATAATTCACCCCTCCACTTT. It is translated as CASSEGTSSYNSPLHF.

The rearrangement links TRBV29-1 to TRBJ2-1, with D perhaps matching TRBD1 (6 bases). V lost 5 bases and J lost 8, with 19 bases in between. The CDR3 covers 14 residues. Germline CDR1 is SQVTM and CDR2 is ANQGSEA. CDR3 residues: CSVTRRGSSDEQFF. For the CDR3, the DNA is TGCAGCGTTACCCGCAGGGGAAGTAGCGATGAGCAGTTCTTC.

On this clonotype: Possible read error: a much larger clone is one base away. In DNA, the CDR3 is TGTGCCAGCAGCCTACATGCCGGGGAGCTGTTTTTT. This sequence encodes CASSLHAGELFF. The gene calls are TRBV7-8 and TRBJ2-2; D not certain. This CDR3 contains 12 residues. Germline lookup yields CDR1 SGHVS and CDR2 FQNEAQ. V was trimmed by 5 bases and J by 6 bases, leaving 7 bases between them.

This clonotype has at least ten counts. V gene TRBV27 combines with J gene TRBJ1-1; weak D call: TRBD1 (5 bases). V lost 3 bases, J lost 6 bases, and 11 bases lay in between. Germline V gives CDR1 MNHEY, CDR2 SMNVEV (reference sequence). CDR3 length equals 13 residues. The CDR3 coding sequence is TGTGCCAGCAGTTTGACAGAGATCTCTGAAGCTTTCTTT. Its translation is CASSLTEISEAFF.

At least ten counts were recorded for this clonotype. The rearrangement joins TRBV7-2 to TRBJ1-5; possibly TRBD1 for D (6 bases). Germline V gene sequence: CDR1 SGHTA, CDR2 FQGNSA. This CDR3 has 14 residues. V lost 6 bases to trimming and J lost 3 bases, with 12 bases between them. CDR3 protein: CASRPDRFNQPQHF. The CDR3 coding sequence is TGTGCCAGCAGACCAGACAGGTTCAATCAGCCCCAGCATTTT.

This clonotype has at least ten counts. This rearrangement joins TRBV7-2 to TRBJ1-1; D remains ambiguous. The CDR3 consists of 10 residues. The germline V gene encodes CDR1 SGHTA and CDR2 FQGNSA. V gave up 8 bases and J gave up 7 bases, with 8 bases separating them. The DNA for the CDR3 is TGTGCCAGCTCACAGCATGAAGCTTTCTTT. Residues: CASSQHEAFF. The full variable domain, completed using reference TRBV7-2 and TRBJ1-1, is GAGVSQSPSNKVTEKGKDVELRCDPISGHTALYWYRQSLGQGLEFLIYFQGNSAPDKSGLPSDRFSAERTGGSVSTLTIQRTQQEDSAVYLCASSQHEAFFGQGTRLTVV.

Many counts were recorded for this clonotype. The rearrangement uses TRBV12-3 or TRBV12-4 and TRBJ2-7, with D possibly being TRBD2 (6 bases). The CDR3 consists of 14 residues. V lost 6 bases, J lost 2 bases, and 14 bases lay in between. CDR3 nucleotides: TGTGCCAGCAGCTTGGGGAGGTCGGCCTACGAGCAGTACTTC. Its translation: CASSLGRSAYEQYF.

This clonotype was seen only a few times. This chain joins TRBV12-3 or TRBV12-4 and TRBJ2-2; 8 bases agree with TRBD2. The CDR3 sequence is 13 residues long. V was pared by 7 bases and J by 6 bases, with 4 bases of the junction left unmatched. CDR3 amino acids: CASKKAGAGELFF. As DNA, the CDR3 is TGTGCCAGCAAAAAAGCGGGGGCCGGGGAGCTGTTTTTT.

CDR3 sequence (DNA): TGTGCCAGCAGCTATGGGACTAGCGGGCCCCTAGAGACCCAGTACTTC. Residues: CASSYGTSGPLETQYF. The rearrangement links TRBV7-3 to TRBJ2-5; 12 bases are shared with TRBD2. The CDR3 is 16 amino acids. The V gene end was trimmed by 4 bases and the J gene end by 4 bases; junction bases not matched to a gene: 7. Germline CDR1 and CDR2: SGHTA and FQGTGA.